The clone carrying this T cell receptor beta chain has just one count. The data stem from a study of blood T cell repertoires in COVID-19. Under the authors' procedure: It was from reference gene primer amplification that nucleated cell counts were estimated. Profiled with immunoSEQ multiplex PCR; TCRdb holds only in-frame clones, not every one. V and J calls and clone size are those listed in that table; D and trimming were worked out from the DNA. Of over 100,000 clones listed, approximately 82% are singletons. This CDR3 is built from 15 residues. V was cut by 4 bases and J by 4 bases, with 16 bases left in between. Per germline, CDR1 LGHDT and CDR2 YNNKEL (reference sequence).

This clonotype was sampled from a man between 60 and 75 years old with active or convalescent COVID-19. The sample taken for sequencing was peripheral blood. The chain carries TRBV3-1 (or the pseudogene TRBV3-2) and TRBJ2-5; D possibly corresponds to TRBD2 (6 bases). DNA of the CDR3: TGTGCCAGCAGCCTAGCGGAGCGGGTTGCAGAGACCCAGTACTTC. Its protein product is CASSLAERVAETQYF.